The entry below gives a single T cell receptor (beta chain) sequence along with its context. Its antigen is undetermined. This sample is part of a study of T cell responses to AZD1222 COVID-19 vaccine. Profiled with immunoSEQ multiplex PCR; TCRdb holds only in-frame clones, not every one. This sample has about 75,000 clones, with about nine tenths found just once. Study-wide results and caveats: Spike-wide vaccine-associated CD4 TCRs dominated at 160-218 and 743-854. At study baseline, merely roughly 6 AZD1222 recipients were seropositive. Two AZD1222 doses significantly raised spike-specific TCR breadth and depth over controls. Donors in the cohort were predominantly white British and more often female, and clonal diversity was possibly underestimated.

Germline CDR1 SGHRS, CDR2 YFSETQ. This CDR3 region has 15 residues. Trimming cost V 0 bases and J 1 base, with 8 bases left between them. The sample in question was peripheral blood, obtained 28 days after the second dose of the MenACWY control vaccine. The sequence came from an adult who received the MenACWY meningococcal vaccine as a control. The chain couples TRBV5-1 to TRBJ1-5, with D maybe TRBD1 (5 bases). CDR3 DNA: TGCGCCAGCAGCTTGGAAGGGGTGAGCAATCAGCCCCAGCATTTT. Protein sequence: CASSLEGVSNQPQHF.